The sample holds many counts of the clone carrying this TCR beta chain. The antigen is unknown. CMV status came from CD4+ IFNgamma after overnight CMV lysate stimulation. Cells stained for CD3, CD4, CD8, CD45RA and CD27 were sorted into four subsets. The beta constant-region primer was an equimolar mix of two oligonucleotides covering TRBC1 and TRBC2. Ligated cDNA was amplified by four rounds of PCR with nested alpha and beta constant-region primers and SP2. From the UMI-ligation and nested PCR reads, TCRdb called clonotypes with MiXCR, one entry per CDR3 protein. This table has tens of thousands of distinct CDR3 sequences, 9% to 9.5% appearing once. This sample was taken from a study of naive and memory T cell subsets. The V end lost 0 bases, the J end lost 3 bases, and 6 bases lay between the germline ends. Germline-derived CDR1 and CDR2 are MNHEY and SMNVEV (reference sequence). This CDR3 contains 14 residues.

Notes on the study in general: A few larger clonotypes appeared in naive repertoires, especially CD8, possibly memory cells re-expressing CD45RA.

Sequenced sample: naive CD8+ T cells from blood. The TCR was taken from a human donor in good health. J is TRBJ1-5 and V is TRBV27; no clear D. The CDR3 protein is CASSLSVYNQPQHF. The CDR3 nucleotides are TGTGCCAGCAGTTTATCAGTTTACAATCAGCCCCAGCATTTT.